This entry describes one T cell receptor beta chain. The antigen is not known. The sample belongs to a study of cytomegalovirus exposure and HLA in healthy donors. In the study overall: Previous work identified roughly 120 million unique TCR beta sequences from around 180 million T cells. Whole-study results and caveats: Several of the most significant clusters were apparently associated with common viral pathogens in a later analysis. Per published accounts, TCR beta sequences correctly predicted the HLA-A and HLA-B alleles of most subjects.

The junction had 4 bases not matched to a gene; V was cut back by 3 bases and J by 2 bases. Germline CDR1 reads SGDLS; CDR2 reads YYNGEE. The CDR3 is 16 residues long. At the time of sampling, donors were nominally healthy, though unrecorded immune exposures were likely. Use of 60 Vbeta and 13 Jbeta primers characterized the PCR. Clones were read by immunoSEQ multiplex PCR, and TCRdb kept only the in-frame ones, dropping some. This sample carries about 120,000 clones, 75% to 85% of them seen once, and the ten largest clones take under 3.5%. The material sequenced was PBMCs. The clonotype originates from a male donor in good health and CMV-seronegative. The chain joins TRBV9 to TRBJ2-1; TRBD2 matches at 11 bases. The CDR3 bases are TGTGCCAGCAGCGGGATAGCGGGAGGGCCCTACAATGAGCAGTTCTTC. This encodes CASSGIAGGPYNEQFF.